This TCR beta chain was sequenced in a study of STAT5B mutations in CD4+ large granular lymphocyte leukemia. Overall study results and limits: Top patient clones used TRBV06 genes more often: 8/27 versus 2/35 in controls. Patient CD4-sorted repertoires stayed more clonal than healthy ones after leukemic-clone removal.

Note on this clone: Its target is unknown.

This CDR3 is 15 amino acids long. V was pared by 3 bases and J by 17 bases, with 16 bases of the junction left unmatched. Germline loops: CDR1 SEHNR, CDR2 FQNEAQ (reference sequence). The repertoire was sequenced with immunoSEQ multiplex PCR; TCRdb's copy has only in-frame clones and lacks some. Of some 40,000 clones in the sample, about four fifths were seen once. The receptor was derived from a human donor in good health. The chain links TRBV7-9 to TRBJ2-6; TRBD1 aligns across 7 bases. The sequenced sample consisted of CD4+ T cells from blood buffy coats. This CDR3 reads CASSFTSGTASPVTF. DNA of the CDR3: TGTGCCAGCAGCTTCACATCCGGGACAGCTTCTCCCGTGACTTTC.